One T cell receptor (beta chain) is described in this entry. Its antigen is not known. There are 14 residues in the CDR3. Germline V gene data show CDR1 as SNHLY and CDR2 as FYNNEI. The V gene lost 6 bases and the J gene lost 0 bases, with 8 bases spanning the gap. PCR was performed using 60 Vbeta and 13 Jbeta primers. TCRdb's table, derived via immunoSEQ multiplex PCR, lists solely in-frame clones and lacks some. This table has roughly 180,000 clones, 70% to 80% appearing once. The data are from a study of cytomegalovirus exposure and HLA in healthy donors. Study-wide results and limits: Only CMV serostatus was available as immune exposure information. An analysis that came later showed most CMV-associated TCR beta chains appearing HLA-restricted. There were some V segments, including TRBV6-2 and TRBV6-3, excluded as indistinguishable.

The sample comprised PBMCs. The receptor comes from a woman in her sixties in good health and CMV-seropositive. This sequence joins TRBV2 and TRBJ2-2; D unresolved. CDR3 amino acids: CASRVVANTGELFF. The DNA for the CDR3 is TGTGCCAGCAGAGTCGTAGCGAACACCGGGGAGCTGTTTTTT.